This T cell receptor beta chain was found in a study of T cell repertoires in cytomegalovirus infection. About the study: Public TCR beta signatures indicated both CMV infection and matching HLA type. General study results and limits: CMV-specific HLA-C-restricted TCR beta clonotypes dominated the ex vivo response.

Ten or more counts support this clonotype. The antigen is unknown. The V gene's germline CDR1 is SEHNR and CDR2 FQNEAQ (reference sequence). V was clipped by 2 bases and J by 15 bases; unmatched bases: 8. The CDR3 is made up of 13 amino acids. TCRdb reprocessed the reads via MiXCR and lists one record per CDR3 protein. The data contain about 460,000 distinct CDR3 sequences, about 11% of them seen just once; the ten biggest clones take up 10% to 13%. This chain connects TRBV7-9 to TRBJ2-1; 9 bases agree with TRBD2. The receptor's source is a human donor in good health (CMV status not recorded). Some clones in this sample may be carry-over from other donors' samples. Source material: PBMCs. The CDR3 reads CASSLMTSGGWFF. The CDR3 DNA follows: TGTGCCAGCAGCTTAATGACTAGCGGTGGGTGGTTCTTC.